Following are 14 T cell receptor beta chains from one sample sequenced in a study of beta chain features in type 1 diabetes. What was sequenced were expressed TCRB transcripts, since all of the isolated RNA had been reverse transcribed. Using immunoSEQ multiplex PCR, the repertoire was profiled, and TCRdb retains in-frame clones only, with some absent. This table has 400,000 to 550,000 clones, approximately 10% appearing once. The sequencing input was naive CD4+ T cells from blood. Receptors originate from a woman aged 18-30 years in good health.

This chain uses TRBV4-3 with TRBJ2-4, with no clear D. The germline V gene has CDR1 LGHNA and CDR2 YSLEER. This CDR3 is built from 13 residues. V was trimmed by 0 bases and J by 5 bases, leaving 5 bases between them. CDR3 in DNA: TGCGCCAGCAGCCAAGAAAGGCAAAACATTCAGTACTTC. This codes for CASSQERQNIQYF.

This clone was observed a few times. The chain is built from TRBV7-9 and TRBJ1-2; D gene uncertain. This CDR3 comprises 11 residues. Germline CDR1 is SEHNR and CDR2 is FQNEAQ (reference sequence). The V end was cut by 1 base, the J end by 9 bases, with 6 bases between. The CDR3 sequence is CASSLEGSYTF. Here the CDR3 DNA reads TGTGCCAGCAGCTTAGAAGGGAGCTACACCTTC.

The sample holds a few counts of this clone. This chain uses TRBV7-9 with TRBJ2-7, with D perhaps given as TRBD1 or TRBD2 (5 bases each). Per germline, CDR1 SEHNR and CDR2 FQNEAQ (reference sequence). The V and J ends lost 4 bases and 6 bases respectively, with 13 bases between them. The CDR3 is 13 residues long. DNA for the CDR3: TGTGCCAGCAGCTCAAAGAAGGGGACCGAGCAGTACGTC. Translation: CASSSKKGTEQYV.

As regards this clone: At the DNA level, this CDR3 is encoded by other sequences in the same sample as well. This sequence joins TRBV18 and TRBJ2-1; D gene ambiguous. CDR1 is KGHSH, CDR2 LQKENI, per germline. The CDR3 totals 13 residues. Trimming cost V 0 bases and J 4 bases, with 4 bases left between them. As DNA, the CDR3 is TGTGCCAGCTCACCACCAACGTACAATGAGCAGTTCTTC. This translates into CASSPPTYNEQFF.

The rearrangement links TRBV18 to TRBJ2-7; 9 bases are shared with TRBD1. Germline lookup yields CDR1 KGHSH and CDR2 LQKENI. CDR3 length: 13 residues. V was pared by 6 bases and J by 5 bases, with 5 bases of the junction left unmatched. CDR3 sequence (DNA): TGTGCCAGCTCGCAAAGACAGGGGGACGAGCAGTACGTC. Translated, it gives CASSQRQGDEQYV.

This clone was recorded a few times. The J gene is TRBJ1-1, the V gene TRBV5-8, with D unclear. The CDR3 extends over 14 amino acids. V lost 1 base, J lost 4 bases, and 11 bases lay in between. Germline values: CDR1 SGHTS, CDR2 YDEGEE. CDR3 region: CASSLRKGTTEAFF. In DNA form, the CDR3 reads TGTGCCAGCAGCTTGCGAAAGGGTACCACTGAAGCTTTCTTT.

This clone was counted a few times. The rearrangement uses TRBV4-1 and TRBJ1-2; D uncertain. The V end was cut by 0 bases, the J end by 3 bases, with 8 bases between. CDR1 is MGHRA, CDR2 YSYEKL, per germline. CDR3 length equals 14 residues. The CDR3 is CASSQETGYYGYTF. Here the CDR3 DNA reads TGCGCCAGCAGCCAAGAGACGGGGTACTATGGCTACACCTTC.

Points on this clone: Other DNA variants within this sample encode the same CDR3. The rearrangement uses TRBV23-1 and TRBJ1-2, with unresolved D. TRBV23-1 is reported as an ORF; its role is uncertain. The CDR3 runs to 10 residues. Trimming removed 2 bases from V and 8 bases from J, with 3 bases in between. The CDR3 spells CASSQGGYTF. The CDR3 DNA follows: TGCGCCAGCAGTCAAGGCGGCTACACCTTC.

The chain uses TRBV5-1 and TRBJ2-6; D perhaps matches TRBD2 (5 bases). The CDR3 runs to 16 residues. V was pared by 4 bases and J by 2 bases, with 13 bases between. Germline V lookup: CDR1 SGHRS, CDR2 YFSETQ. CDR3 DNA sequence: TGCGCCAGCAGCCTGGGCGAGAGGGCTGGGGCCAACGTCCTGACTTTC. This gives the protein CASSLGERAGANVLTF.

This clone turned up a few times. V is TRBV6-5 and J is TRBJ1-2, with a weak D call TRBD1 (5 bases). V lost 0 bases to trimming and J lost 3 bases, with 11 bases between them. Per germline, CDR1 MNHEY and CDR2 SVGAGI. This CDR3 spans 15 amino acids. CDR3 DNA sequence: TGTGCCAGCAGTTACTCGATGGTAGGGGACTATGGCTACACCTTC. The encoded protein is CASSYSMVGDYGYTF.

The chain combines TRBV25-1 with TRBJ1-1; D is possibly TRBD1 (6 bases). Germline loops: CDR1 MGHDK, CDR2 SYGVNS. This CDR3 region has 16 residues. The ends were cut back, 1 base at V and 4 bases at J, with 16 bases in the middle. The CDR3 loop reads CASSEFIVRGPTEAFF. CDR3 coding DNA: TGTGCCAGCAGTGAATTCATCGTGCGGGGGCCCACTGAAGCTTTCTTT.

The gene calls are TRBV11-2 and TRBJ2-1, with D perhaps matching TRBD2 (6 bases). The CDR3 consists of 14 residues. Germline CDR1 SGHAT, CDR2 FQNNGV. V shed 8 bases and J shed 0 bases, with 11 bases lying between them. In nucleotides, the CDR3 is TGTGCCAGCGGCGGGGCGAGCTCCTACAATGAGCAGTTCTTC. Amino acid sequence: CASGGASSYNEQFF.

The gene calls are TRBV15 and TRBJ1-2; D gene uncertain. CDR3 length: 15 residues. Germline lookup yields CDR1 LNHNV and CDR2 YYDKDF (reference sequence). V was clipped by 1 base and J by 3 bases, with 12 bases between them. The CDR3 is CATSRGHFEDYGYTF. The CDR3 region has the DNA TGTGCCACCAGCAGAGGACACTTCGAAGACTATGGCTACACCTTC. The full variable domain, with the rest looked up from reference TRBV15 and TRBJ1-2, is DAMVIQNPRYQVTQFGKPVTLSCSQTLNHNVMYWYQQKSSQAPKLLFHYYDKDFNNEADTPDNFQSRRPNTSFCFLDIRSPGLGDTAMYLCATSRGHFEDYGYTFGSGTRLTVV.

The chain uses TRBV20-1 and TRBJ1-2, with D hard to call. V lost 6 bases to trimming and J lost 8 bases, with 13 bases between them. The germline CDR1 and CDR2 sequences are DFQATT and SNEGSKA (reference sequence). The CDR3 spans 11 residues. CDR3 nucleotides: TGCAGTGCGCAACTAGGTGGGGGCTACACCTTC. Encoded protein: CSAQLGGGYTF.